This T cell receptor (beta chain) comes out of a study of a mutant IDH1 vaccine in newly diagnosed glioma. Study as a whole: Most patients had radiochemotherapy with temozolomide before enrollment; others had one alone.

In its sample, this clone was seen once. Its antigen remains unknown. The time point denotes: week 47, end of study. Doses of 300 ug of mutant IDH1 20-mer peptide were given with topical imiquimod. Patients came in for eight vaccinations, in weeks 1, 3, 5, 7, 11, 15, 19 and 23. Germline V CDR1 and CDR2: SEHNR, FQNEAQ (reference sequence). The CDR3 consists of 15 residues. With 5 bases clipped from V and 1 base from J, the junction kept 6 bases outside the gene matches. Profiling relied on immunoSEQ multiplex PCR, and the TCRdb table lists in-frame clones only, not all of them. This table has tens of thousands of clones, 80% to 90% appearing once.

V gene TRBV7-9 combines with J gene TRBJ2-3; TRBD1 matches at 7 bases. The sequenced sample was PBMCs, obtained from a glioma patient whose treatment included an IDH1 peptide vaccine. This clonotype was sampled from a man aged 35-49 years with glioma. As DNA, the CDR3 is TGTGCCAGCAGCCCCCACAGGGGCGGCACAGATACGCAGTATTTT. Residues: CASSPHRGGTDTQYF.